This is a list of T cell receptor beta chains from one sample in a study of OX40 agonist ivuxolimab in advanced cancers. The repertoire was sequenced with immunoSEQ multiplex PCR; TCRdb's copy has only in-frame clones and lacks some. The sample comprises some 80,000 clones, about 92% of which are singletons, and roughly 9% rests with the top ten. The sample here was CD4+ or CD8+ T cells sorted from blood, taken in a trial of the OX40 agonist ivuxolimab. Receptors were obtained from an adult with an advanced solid tumor such as melanoma, head and neck, liver or kidney cancer. The CDR3 runs from the conserved cysteine through the conserved F or W. Each record gives: V gene, D gene, clone size, J gene, CDR3 protein, CDR3 DNA. A D gene is named only where the DNA matches it firmly. The listing skips clone size in some rows; elsewhere it reads once, few, many or a size class.

V gene: TRBV4-3
D gene: .
clone size: once
J gene: TRBJ1-3
CDR3 protein: CASSQVGGTALSGNTIYF
CDR3 DNA: TGCGCCAGCAGCCAAGTGGGAGGGACGGCCCTCTCTGGAAACACCATATATTTT

V gene: TRBV6-5
D gene: .
clone size: .
J gene: TRBJ2-2
CDR3 protein: CASSYEVNTGELFF
CDR3 DNA: TGTGCCAGCAGTTACGAGGTGAACACCGGGGAGCTGTTTTTT

V gene: TRBV7-2
D gene: TRBD2
clone size: .
J gene: TRBJ2-3
CDR3 protein: CASSRGLAGGFTDTQYF
CDR3 DNA: TGTGCCAGCAGCCGAGGACTAGCGGGGGGCTTCACAGATACGCAGTATTTT

V gene: TRBV4-1
D gene: .
clone size: .
J gene: TRBJ2-3
CDR3 protein: CASSQSYWATDTQYF
CDR3 DNA: TGCGCCAGCAGCCAATCGTATTGGGCCACAGATACGCAGTATTTT

V gene: TRBV7-2
D gene: TRBD1
clone size: once
J gene: TRBJ2-1
CDR3 protein: CASSLARKGQKMPISYNEQFF
CDR3 DNA: TGTGCCAGCAGCTTAGCGCGTAAGGGACAGAAGATGCCAATCTCCTACAATGAGCAGTTCTTC

V gene: TRBV27
D gene: TRBD1
clone size: .
J gene: TRBJ2-7
CDR3 protein: CASTSGQAGYEQYF
CDR3 DNA: TGTGCCAGCACCTCGGGACAGGCTGGGTACGAGCAGTACTTC

V gene: TRBV4-1
D gene: .
clone size: .
J gene: TRBJ1-2
CDR3 protein: CASSLSGPNYGYTF
CDR3 DNA: TGCGCCAGCAGCCTCAGTGGACCTAACTATGGCTACACCTTC

V gene: TRBV5-6
D gene: .
clone size: .
J gene: TRBJ2-1
CDR3 protein: CASSLGPGQYNEQFF
CDR3 DNA: TGTGCCAGCAGCTTAGGTCCCGGACAATACAATGAGCAGTTCTTC

V gene: TRBV30
D gene: .
clone size: .
J gene: TRBJ1-1
CDR3 protein: CAWSVPQYYNTEAFF
CDR3 DNA: TGTGCCTGGAGTGTACCCCAGTACTACAACACTGAAGCTTTCTTT

V gene: TRBV4-1
D gene: .
clone size: .
J gene: TRBJ2-7
CDR3 protein: CASSQDPIYEQYF
CDR3 DNA: TGCGCCAGCAGCCAAGATCCAATCTACGAGCAGTACTTC

V gene: TRBV9
D gene: TRBD2
clone size: once
J gene: TRBJ2-5
CDR3 protein: CASSYGLAGEETQYF
CDR3 DNA: TGTGCCAGCAGCTATGGACTAGCGGGGGAGGAGACCCAGTACTTC

V gene: TRBV13
D gene: TRBD2
clone size: .
J gene: TRBJ2-2
CDR3 protein: CASSRGGRTGELFF
CDR3 DNA: TGTGCCAGCAGCCGGGGGGGTCGGACCGGGGAGCTGTTTTTT

V gene: TRBV27
D gene: .
clone size: once
J gene: TRBJ1-1
CDR3 protein: CASSLLLNTEAFF
CDR3 DNA: TGTGCCAGCAGTTTATTATTGAACACTGAAGCTTTCTTT

V gene: TRBV10-3
D gene: TRBD1
clone size: .
J gene: TRBJ1-6
CDR3 protein: CAISEQGTGPNSPLHF
CDR3 DNA: TGTGCCATCAGTGAACAGGGGACAGGGCCAAATTCACCCCTCCACTTT

V gene: TRBV4-1
D gene: TRBD1
clone size: .
J gene: TRBJ1-5
CDR3 protein: CASSQGEQGDRLSNQPQHF
CDR3 DNA: TGCGCCAGCAGCCAGGGTGAACAGGGGGACAGATTAAGCAATCAGCCCCAGCATTTT

V gene: TRBV5-1
D gene: TRBD1
clone size: .
J gene: TRBJ2-1
CDR3 protein: CASSSGQVNEQFF
CDR3 DNA: TGCGCCAGCAGCTCCGGACAGGTGAATGAGCAGTTCTTC

V gene: TRBV11-2
D gene: TRBD1
clone size: .
J gene: TRBJ2-1
CDR3 protein: CASSLTTGEDEQFF
CDR3 DNA: TGTGCCAGCAGCTTAACGACAGGGGAAGATGAGCAGTTCTTC

V gene: TRBV4-2
D gene: .
clone size: .
J gene: TRBJ1-1
CDR3 protein: CASSQGKGPGAFF
CDR3 DNA: TGTGCCAGCAGCCAAGGTAAGGGGCCGGGAGCTTTCTTT

V gene: TRBV5-6
D gene: .
clone size: .
J gene: TRBJ2-2
CDR3 protein: CASSWDGNTGELFF
CDR3 DNA: TGTGCCAGCAGCTGGGACGGGAACACCGGGGAGCTGTTTTTT

V gene: TRBV15
D gene: TRBD1
clone size: .
J gene: TRBJ1-1
CDR3 protein: CATVVTGEGTEAFF
CDR3 DNA: TGTGCCACCGTCGTCACAGGGGAGGGCACTGAAGCTTTCTTT

V gene: TRBV7-8
D gene: .
clone size: once
J gene: TRBJ1-4
CDR3 protein: CASSSATAEREKLFF
CDR3 DNA: TGTGCCAGCAGCTCCGCTACAGCGGAGAGGGAAAAACTGTTTTTT

V gene: TRBV29-1
D gene: TRBD2
clone size: .
J gene: TRBJ2-7
CDR3 protein: CSVGTGGSYEQYF
CDR3 DNA: TGCAGCGTTGGGACGGGAGGGTCCTACGAGCAGTACTTC

V gene: TRBV14
D gene: .
clone size: .
J gene: TRBJ2-7
CDR3 protein: CASGHPSGDEQYF
CDR3 DNA: TGTGCCAGCGGACACCCCTCAGGAGACGAGCAGTACTTC

V gene: TRBV27
D gene: .
clone size: .
J gene: TRBJ1-6
CDR3 protein: CASSPDTAYNSPLHF
CDR3 DNA: TGTGCCAGCAGCCCCGACACCGCCTATAATTCACCCCTCCACTTT

V gene: TRBV7-6
D gene: TRBD1
clone size: few
J gene: TRBJ1-1
CDR3 protein: CASSLAWRQGTPEAFF
CDR3 DNA: TGTGCCAGCAGCTTAGCTTGGAGACAGGGGACCCCTGAAGCTTTCTTT

V gene: TRBV5-4
D gene: .
clone size: .
J gene: TRBJ2-7
CDR3 protein: CASSWGVGGHYEQYF
CDR3 DNA: TGTGCCAGCAGCTGGGGGGTAGGGGGGCACTACGAGCAGTACTTC

V gene: TRBV7-8
D gene: .
clone size: .
J gene: TRBJ2-7
CDR3 protein: CASSLGRNEQYF
CDR3 DNA: TGTGCCAGCAGCTTAGGGCGAAACGAGCAGTACTTC

V gene: TRBV2
D gene: .
clone size: once
J gene: TRBJ2-5
CDR3 protein: CATQSPAGTQYF
CDR3 DNA: TGTGCCACCCAGAGCCCCGCCGGGACCCAGTACTTC

V gene: TRBV7-9
D gene: TRBD1
clone size: .
J gene: TRBJ2-7
CDR3 protein: CASSLTGVSYEQYF
CDR3 DNA: TGTGCCAGCAGCTTAACAGGGGTTTCCTACGAGCAGTACTTC

V gene: TRBV4-1
D gene: TRBD1
clone size: .
J gene: TRBJ1-4
CDR3 protein: CASSQEGLDRDEKLFF
CDR3 DNA: TGCGCCAGCAGCCAAGAAGGTCTGGACAGGGACGAAAAACTGTTTTTT

V gene: TRBV21-1
D gene: .
clone size: few
J gene: TRBJ1-2
CDR3 protein: CASSKQVGTGGRENYGYTF
CDR3 DNA: TGTGCCAGCAGCAAACAGGTGGGGACAGGGGGCCGGGAGAACTATGGCTACACCTTC

V gene: TRBV13
D gene: .
clone size: .
J gene: TRBJ2-7
CDR3 protein: CASSPGRYEQYF
CDR3 DNA: TGTGCCAGCAGCCCCGGGCGCTACGAGCAGTACTTC

V gene: TRBV6-4
D gene: .
clone size: .
J gene: TRBJ2-7
CDR3 protein: CASSEAEGTEAYEQYF
CDR3 DNA: TGTGCCAGCAGTGAGGCGGAGGGAACAGAGGCCTACGAGCAGTACTTC

V gene: TRBV9
D gene: .
clone size: .
J gene: TRBJ2-3
CDR3 protein: CASSVSGSTDTQYF
CDR3 DNA: TGTGCCAGCAGCGTCTCCGGTAGCACAGATACGCAGTATTTT